These 22 T cell receptor beta chains share one sample of origin, sequenced in a study of blood T cell repertoires in COVID-19. Libraries were prepared by immunoSEQ multiplex PCR; TCRdb keeps only in-frame clonotypes and omits some of them. The sample yields under 150,000 clones, 90% seen once. Material for sequencing was peripheral blood. These receptors came from a human donor with active COVID-19. The donor label of this sample is uncertain.

The genes are TRBV6-2 or TRBV6-3 and TRBJ2-2, with 8 bases identical to TRBD2. The trim removed 6 bases at V and 6 bases at J, leaving 12 bases unmatched. This CDR3 has 16 amino acids. Germline V gene lookup returns CDR1 MNHEY and CDR2 SVGEGT. The CDR3 coding sequence is TGTGCCAGCAGCCTTGCTCGCGGGGGGTCCGCCGGGGAGCTGTTTTTT. It is translated as CASSLARGGSAGELFF.

The V and J genes are TRBV9 and TRBJ1-3; D gene uncertain. The CDR3 covers 16 residues. Trimming took off 0 bases at V and 3 bases at J, with 13 bases between the two ends. Germline CDR1 is SGDLS and CDR2 is YYNGEE. The CDR3 nucleotides are TGTGCCAGCAGCGTAGGATTTACGGGAGGTGGAAACACCATATATTTT. It specifies CASSVGFTGGGNTIYF.

The genes are TRBV7-8 and TRBJ2-1, with D perhaps matching TRBD1 (6 bases). Trimming left V 1 base short and J 10 bases short, with 11 bases between. The CDR3 extends over 13 amino acids. The germline CDR1 and CDR2 sequences are SGHVS and FQNEAQ. The DNA for the CDR3 is TGTGCCAGCAGCTTAGGGTCCGGGACAGAGCAGTTCTTC. Protein: CASSLGSGTEQFF. The entire variable domain, with the rest obtained from reference TRBV7-8 and TRBJ2-1, is as follows: GAGVSQSPRYKVAKRGQDVALRCDPISGHVSLFWYQQALGQGPEFLTYFQNEAQLDKSGLPSDRFFAERPEGSVSTLKIQRTQQEDSAVYLCASSLGSGTEQFFGPGTRLTVL.

Comments on this clone: Germline and junction disagree at one end, which may indicate a read error. This sequence joins TRBV7-2 and TRBJ2-1, with 10 nucleotides matching TRBD1. The CDR3 totals 18 residues. Germline V gives CDR1 SGHTA, CDR2 FQGNSA. CDR3 nucleotide sequence: TGTGCCAGCAGCTTAGTTCATTTCGGGACAGGGGCGAACAATGTGCAGTTCTTC. This codes for CASSLVHFGTGANNVQFF.

In this sample, this clone turned up once. The gene calls are TRBV12-3 or TRBV12-4 and TRBJ2-1; the D gene is possibly TRBD2 (5 bases). The CDR3 is 13 residues long. V was shortened by 11 bases and J by 5 bases, with 16 bases between the two germline ends. The CDR3 coding sequence is TGTGCCGGGCGACGGGAAGAAAACAATGAGCAGTTCTTC. Translating gives CAGRREENNEQFF.

For the CDR3, the DNA is TGCGCCAGCAGCTTGGGTCAGGGGGCACACAATGAGCAGTTCTTC. Protein sequence: CASSLGQGAHNEQFF. The genes are TRBV5-1 and TRBJ2-1; TRBD1 matches at 8 bases. The CDR3 totals 15 residues. The V and J ends lost 0 bases and 5 bases, in that order; junction bases with no gene match: 4. Germline lookup yields CDR1 SGHRS and CDR2 YFSETQ.

This clone was found once. J is TRBJ2-7 and V is TRBV6-5, with D possibly TRBD1 on 6 matching bases. The CDR3 is 13 amino acids. V lost 5 bases, J lost 5 bases, and 13 bases lay in between. Germline CDR1 and CDR2: MNHEY and SVGAGI. In DNA, the CDR3 is TGTGCCAGCAGTCGGACAGTAGCCCACGAGCAGTACTTC. This encodes CASSRTVAHEQYF.

The chain has TRBV18 and TRBJ2-7, with 9 bases fitting TRBD2. The germline gives CDR1 KGHSH, CDR2 LQKENI. This CDR3 has 14 residues. V shed 6 bases and J 1 base; nucleotides not matched to a gene: 4. The CDR3 protein is CASSRGGESYEQYF. The DNA of the CDR3 is TGTGCCAGCTCCCGCGGGGGGGAATCCTACGAGCAGTACTTC.

The V and J genes are TRBV5-4 and TRBJ2-2; the D is unclear. Germline V gives CDR1 SGHNT, CDR2 YYREEE (reference sequence). V was shortened by 5 bases and J by 2 bases, with 13 bases between the two germline ends. The CDR3 loop spans 15 amino acids. In DNA form, the CDR3 reads TGTGCCAGCAGAACCCAGAGGAGCAACACCGGGGAGCTGTTTTTT. Protein: CASRTQRSNTGELFF.

This chain connects TRBV6-5 to TRBJ1-2; 8 nucleotides match TRBD1. Germline-derived CDR1 and CDR2 are MNHEY and SVGAGI. V trimming: 5 bases; J trimming: 2 bases; junction bases outside the gene matches: 7. The length of the CDR3 is 15 residues. CDR3: CASSRGGQANYGYTF. The CDR3 nucleotides read TGTGCCAGCAGTAGGGGGGGACAGGCGAACTATGGCTACACCTTC.

This rearrangement joins TRBV12-3 or TRBV12-4 to TRBJ1-3; D unclear. This CDR3 comprises 13 residues. V lost 6 bases to trimming and J lost 0 bases, with 6 bases between them. The CDR3 spells CASRVSSGNTIYF. In DNA, the CDR3 is TGTGCCAGCAGGGTTAGCTCTGGAAACACCATATATTTT.

The chain has TRBV11-2 and TRBJ1-3; D is ambiguous. With 1 base removed from V and 0 bases from J, the gap between germline ends came to 10 bases. The CDR3 totals 16 residues. Looked up from germline, CDR1 is SGHAT and CDR2 is FQNNGV. CDR3 nucleotides: TGTGCCAGCAGCTTAGCACCGGGAGCCTCTGGAAACACCATATATTTT. Its protein product is CASSLAPGASGNTIYF.

The V gene is TRBV28, the J gene TRBJ2-3, with 8 bases aligning to TRBD2. This CDR3 spans 19 amino acids. V was pared by 8 bases and J by 0 bases, with 19 bases of the junction left unmatched. Germline V lookup: CDR1 MDHEN, CDR2 SYDVKM. DNA for the CDR3: TGTGCCAGCTTAATCTTTCGCGGGGGGCGTATCACTAGCACAGATACGCAGTATTTT. Protein product: CASLIFRGGRITSTDTQYF.

The chain is built from TRBV19 and TRBJ1-2; D is uncertain. CDR1 LNHDA and CDR2 SQIVND come from the germline V gene (reference sequence). The V end lost 4 bases, the J end lost 4 bases, and 10 bases lay between the germline ends. The CDR3 is 13 amino acids. This CDR3 reads CASSRSEAYGYTF. Here the CDR3 DNA reads TGTGCCAGTAGTAGGTCCGAAGCCTATGGCTACACCTTC.

This chain joins TRBV10-3 and TRBJ1-3, with 10 nucleotides matching TRBD1. The germline V gene encodes CDR1 ENHRY and CDR2 SYGVKD. V shed 6 bases, J shed 2 bases, and the junction held 4 bases outside the gene matches. CDR3 size: 15 residues. DNA of the CDR3: TGTGCCATCAGCCCAGGACAGGGGGCTGGAAACACCATATATTTT. This sequence encodes CAISPGQGAGNTIYF.

This sequence joins TRBV19 and TRBJ1-4; TRBD1 agrees at 9 bases. V trimming: 7 bases; J trimming: 6 bases; junction bases outside the gene matches: 9. This CDR3 is built from 15 residues. Germline V gene sequence: CDR1 LNHDA, CDR2 SQIVND (reference sequence). CDR3 nucleotides: TGTGCCAGTACCCGAACGGGACAGGGTTATGAAAAACTGTTTTTT. Translation: CASTRTGQGYEKLFF.

The chain recombines TRBV19 with TRBJ1-5; D is uncertain. V shed 2 bases and J shed 2 bases, with 10 bases lying between them. There are 15 residues in the CDR3. In germline, CDR1 is LNHDA, CDR2 SQIVND (reference sequence). The CDR3, as DNA: TGTGCCAGTAGTATAAAGACATCCCGCAATCAGCCCCAGCATTTT. Translating gives CASSIKTSRNQPQHF.

CDR3 sequence (DNA): TGTGCCAGTGGACAGGGGCCTGCGAACACCGGGGAGCTGTTTTTT. Protein: CASGQGPANTGELFF. The chain combines TRBV2 with TRBJ2-2; 9 bases match TRBD1. Germline values: CDR1 SNHLY, CDR2 FYNNEI. The CDR3 is 15 amino acids. The V and J ends lost 9 bases and 0 bases, in that order; junction bases with no gene match: 5.

The chain couples TRBV3-1 (or the pseudogene TRBV3-2) to TRBJ2-1; 9 bases are shared with TRBD2. V dropped 8 bases and J dropped 7; count of bases not matched to a gene: 15. The CDR3 is 16 amino acids. CDR1 is LGHDT and CDR2 is YNNKEL in the germline V gene (reference sequence). This CDR3 is CASGRISGGQLNEQFF. In nucleotides, the CDR3 is TGTGCCAGCGGAAGAATTAGCGGGGGCCAACTAAATGAGCAGTTCTTC.

This clone has a single count. This chain uses TRBV6-5 with TRBJ1-4, with D possibly being TRBD1 (5 bases). The CDR3 is 15 amino acids. V was shortened by 6 bases and J by 5 bases, with 16 bases between the two germline ends. CDR1 is MNHEY, CDR2 SVGAGI, per germline. The CDR3 here is CASSEVTGSNEKLFF. Written as DNA, the CDR3 is TGTGCCAGCAGCGAGGTAACAGGCTCGAATGAAAAACTGTTTTTT.

The chain links TRBV7-2 to TRBJ2-5; 8 bases are a match to TRBD2. Germline V gene lookup returns CDR1 SGHTA and CDR2 FQGNSA. V shed 1 base and J 2 bases; nucleotides not matched to a gene: 6. This CDR3 spans 16 amino acids. The CDR3 region has the DNA TGTGCCAGCAGCTTAGAGAAGGGACTAGGACAAGAGACCCAGTACTTC. Its translation is CASSLEKGLGQETQYF.

This clone is a singleton in its sample. The chain recombines TRBV7-8 with TRBJ2-3; 14 bases align to TRBD2. CDR1 is SGHVS, CDR2 FQNEAQ, per germline. V was clipped by 1 base and J by 1 base; unmatched bases: 7. The CDR3 extends over 19 amino acids. The CDR3 DNA reads as TGTGCCAGCAGCTTAGGACTAGCGGGGGGGCCGCAACGCACAGATACGCAGTATTTT. Protein: CASSLGLAGGPQRTDTQYF. Looking up the rest from reference TRBV7-8 and TRBJ2-3 gives the full variable domain: GAGVSQSPRYKVAKRGQDVALRCDPISGHVSLFWYQQALGQGPEFLTYFQNEAQLDKSGLPSDRFFAERPEGSVSTLKIQRTQQEDSAVYLCASSLGLAGGPQRTDTQYFGPGTRLTVL.